A single sample gave rise to the 10 T cell receptor beta chains below, sequenced in a study of blood T cell repertoires in COVID-19. Repertoires were generated with immunoSEQ multiplex PCR, while TCRdb's copy carries only in-frame clones and drops some. The table includes 110,000 or so clones, approximately 81% detected once. The sample consisted of peripheral blood. All receptors come from a man aged 50 to 59 with acute or convalescent COVID-19.

This sequence joins TRBV7-3 and TRBJ2-6; 8 nucleotides align to TRBD1. The CDR3 is 17 residues long. Germline loops: CDR1 SGHTA, CDR2 FQGTGA. V lost 5 bases and J lost 2; bases outside the gene matches: 8. CDR3: CASSGPQGAPGANVLTF. As DNA, the CDR3 is TGTGCCAGCAGCGGACCGCAGGGGGCGCCTGGGGCCAACGTCCTGACTTTC.

This clone showed up just once. The chain uses TRBV19 and TRBJ1-2, with 9 bases matching TRBD1. This CDR3 has 14 residues. The trim removed 5 bases at V and 4 bases at J, leaving 5 bases unmatched. Looked up from germline, CDR1 is LNHDA and CDR2 is SQIVND (reference sequence). This chain's CDR3 is CASSFTGGSYGYTF. CDR3 sequence (DNA): TGTGCCAGTAGTTTCACAGGGGGCAGCTATGGCTACACCTTC. The variable domain in full, completed from reference TRBV19 and TRBJ1-2, reads DGGITQSPKYLFRKEGQNVTLSCEQNLNHDAMYWYRQDPGQGLRLIYYSQIVNDFQKGDIAEGYSVSREKKESFPLTVTSAQKNPTAFYLCASSFTGGSYGYTFGSGTRLTVV.

The chain carries TRBV28 and TRBJ1-5, with D perhaps matching TRBD1 (6 bases). V was cut by 2 bases and J by 1 base, with 12 bases left in between. The length of the CDR3 is 16 residues. Looked up from germline, CDR1 is MDHEN and CDR2 is SYDVKM. The CDR3 here is CASSLTGLRSNQPQHF. For the CDR3, the DNA is TGTGCCAGCAGTTTAACAGGGTTGCGGAGCAATCAGCCCCAGCATTTT.

The chain combines TRBV5-6 with TRBJ2-7; weak D call: TRBD1 (6 bases). The germline V gene has CDR1 SGHDT and CDR2 YYEEEE. The germline V and J ends were trimmed by 0 bases and 6 bases, with 10 bases remaining between them. CDR3 size: 13 residues. In nucleotides, the CDR3 is TGTGCCAGCAGCTTGGCCACAGGGCGCGAGCAGTACTTC. Translation gives CASSLATGREQYF.

In DNA form, the CDR3 reads TGTGCCATCAGTGAGTTGGGGCTCGGCACAGATACGCAGTATTTT. Its translation is CAISELGLGTDTQYF. The rearrangement uses TRBV10-3 and TRBJ2-3, with D possibly TRBD1 on 5 matching bases. Germline CDR1 reads ENHRY; CDR2 reads SYGVKD. CDR3 size: 15 residues. V was cut by 1 base and J by 1 base, with 9 bases left in between.

The V call is TRBV13, the J call TRBJ2-1; D might be TRBD1 (7 bases). V was cut by 0 bases and J by 5 bases, with 11 bases left in between. This CDR3 has 15 residues. CDR1 and CDR2 (germline): PRHDT, FYEKMQ (reference sequence). DNA of the CDR3: TGTGCCAGCAGCTTAGGGCAGGGGGGAAACAATGAGCAGTTCTTC. It codes for CASSLGQGGNNEQFF.

This chain connects TRBV6-5 to TRBJ2-7; TRBD1 agrees at 9 bases. Trimming took 7 bases from V and 6 from J; bases not matched to a gene: 7. Per germline, CDR1 MNHEY and CDR2 SVGAGI. CDR3 length: 13 amino acids. The CDR3, as DNA: TGTGCCAGCACCTGGGACAGGGAATTCGAGCAGTACTTC. This translates into CASTWDREFEQYF.

This chain connects TRBV7-3 to TRBJ2-5; the match to TRBD2 covers 9 bases. Germline V gene data show CDR1 as SGHTA and CDR2 as FQGTGA. This CDR3 region has 15 residues. J was trimmed by 0 bases and V by 3 bases; bases with no gene match: 2. Written as DNA, the CDR3 is TGTGCCAGCAGCTTTGGCGGGGGGGACCAAGAGACCCAGTACTTC. Its translation: CASSFGGGDQETQYF.

In its sample, this clone was seen a few times. The chain couples TRBV29-1 to TRBJ1-3; D not resolved. In germline, CDR1 is SQVTM, CDR2 ANQGSEA. This CDR3 spans 13 amino acids. V lost 6 bases, J lost 1 base, and 10 bases lay in between. The DNA for the CDR3 is TGCAGCGTGGCACCAGGTTCTGGAAACACCATATATTTT. Protein: CSVAPGSGNTIYF.

The chain has TRBV3-1 (or the pseudogene TRBV3-2) and TRBJ2-2; D unresolved. The CDR3 covers 15 residues. Germline assignment: CDR1 LGHDT and CDR2 YNNKEL (reference sequence). Trimming shortened V by 2 bases and J by 1 base, and 8 bases separated the two germline ends. Here the CDR3 DNA reads TGTGCCAGCAGCCAACATCAGGAGAACACCGGGGAGCTGTTTTTT. This encodes CASSQHQENTGELFF.